These 14 T cell receptor beta chains came from one sample sequenced in a study of T cells in tuberculosis. Profiled with immunoSEQ multiplex PCR; TCRdb holds only in-frame clones, not every one. The sample holds roughly 40,000 clones, around 95% seen once. Source material: PBMCs. These receptor sequences come from a donor aged 10 to 29 with latent tuberculosis or without tuberculosis infection.

The count of this clone is one. The chain has TRBV28 and TRBJ1-2; possible D gene TRBD1, 6 bases. V dropped 5 bases and J dropped 5 bases, with 15 bases sitting between them. Germline CDR1 MDHEN, CDR2 SYDVKM. This CDR3 has 14 amino acids. The CDR3 loop reads CASSPTGIGYGYTF. In DNA, the CDR3 is TGTGCCAGCAGTCCTACAGGGATTGGGTATGGCTACACCTTC.

The chain has TRBV18 and TRBJ1-4; TRBD1 matches at 10 bases. With 2 bases clipped from V and 5 bases from J, the junction kept 5 bases outside the gene matches. The CDR3 runs 16 residues. Germline V CDR1 and CDR2: KGHSH, LQKENI. Here the CDR3 DNA reads TGTGCCAGCTCACCAAACATGGGACAGGGGAATGAAAAACTGTTTTTT. It is translated as CASSPNMGQGNEKLFF.

The chain is built from TRBV7-6 and TRBJ2-2; no definite D call. V lost 7 bases, J lost 7 bases, and 19 bases lay in between. This CDR3 comprises 15 residues. Germline lookup yields CDR1 SGHVS and CDR2 FNYEAQ. CDR3 coding DNA: TGTGCCAGCACCAACAGTTTAGGTGGTATCGGGGAGCTGTTTTTT. Its translation is CASTNSLGGIGELFF. The entire variable domain, with the rest obtained from reference TRBV7-6 and TRBJ2-2, is as follows: GAGVSQSPRYKVTKRGQDVALRCDPISGHVSLYWYRQALGQGPEFLTYFNYEAQQDKSGLPNDRFSAERPEGSISTLTIQRTEQRDSAMYRCASTNSLGGIGELFFGEGSRLTVL.

J is TRBJ1-5 and V is TRBV27; weak D call: TRBD1 (5 bases). The length of the CDR3 is 16 residues. V was trimmed by 5 bases and J by 1 base, leaving 15 bases between them. The germline V gene encodes CDR1 MNHEY and CDR2 SMNVEV (reference sequence). For the CDR3, the DNA is TGTGCCAGCAGTAAACTCAGGGAAGGGAGCAATCAGCCCCAGCATTTT. As protein: CASSKLREGSNQPQHF.

The chain links TRBV11-2 to TRBJ1-5; D unclear. This CDR3 has 15 residues. CDR1 SGHAT and CDR2 FQNNGV come from the germline V gene. The V end lost 0 bases, the J end lost 3 bases, and 9 bases lay between the germline ends. CDR3 protein: CASSLETGLNQPQHF. The CDR3 DNA is TGTGCCAGCAGCTTAGAAACGGGTCTCAATCAGCCCCAGCATTTT.

This clone has more than one count but fewer than ten. As DNA, the CDR3 is TGTGCCAGCAGCCAAGCTGCCCCCGGACAGCGATGGGAGAACACTGAAGCTTTCTTT. It encodes CASSQAAPGQRWENTEAFF. V usage is TRBV14 and J usage is TRBJ1-1, with TRBD1 as a possible D gene (6 bases). The CDR3 covers 19 residues. From germline, CDR1 is SGHDN and CDR2 FVKESK. Trimming left V 1 base short and J 1 base short, with 22 bases between.

The chain recombines TRBV6-1 with TRBJ1-4; D call uncertain. V lost 3 bases and J 7 bases, leaving 18 bases between the germline ends. Looked up from germline, CDR1 is MNHNS and CDR2 is SASEGT. CDR3 size: 16 residues. The CDR3 spells CASSDRMSFSGEKLFF. The CDR3 DNA sequence: TGTGCCAGCAGTGACCGAATGTCTTTCTCGGGTGAAAAACTGTTTTTT.

This clone was seen only once. The chain couples TRBV11-3 to TRBJ2-2; a weak D match, TRBD1 (5 bases). Looked up from germline, CDR1 is SGHNT and CDR2 is YENEEA. V dropped 1 base and J dropped 13 bases, with 13 bases sitting between them. The CDR3 runs to 13 residues. CDR3 in amino acids: CASSLGQPARLFF. The CDR3 bases are TGTGCCAGCAGCTTAGGACAGCCAGCCCGGCTGTTTTTT.

V gene TRBV16 combines with J gene TRBJ1-6; D possibly corresponds to TRBD1 (6 bases). This CDR3 has 19 residues. V lost 0 bases and J lost 0, with 15 bases in between. Germline assignment: CDR1 KGHSY and CDR2 FQNENV. The CDR3 region is CASSQSMPGANSYNSPLHF. CDR3 in DNA: TGTGCCAGCAGCCAATCGATGCCAGGGGCCAACTCCTATAATTCACCCCTCCACTTT.

This chain uses TRBV5-1 with TRBJ2-1; 8 nucleotides match TRBD1. This CDR3 has 14 residues. Germline V gene lookup returns CDR1 SGHRS and CDR2 YFSETQ. V was clipped by 6 bases and J by 7 bases; unmatched bases: 9. CDR3 sequence reads: CASTRTGRGNEQFF. The CDR3 DNA is TGCGCCAGCACCCGGACAGGGCGAGGGAATGAGCAGTTCTTC.

The rearrangement joins TRBV27 to TRBJ2-1, with D perhaps matching TRBD1 (6 bases). Per germline, CDR1 MNHEY and CDR2 SMNVEV (reference sequence). V dropped 1 base and J dropped 5 bases, with 18 bases sitting between them. The CDR3 sequence is 17 residues long. CDR3 coding DNA: TGTGCCAGCAGTTTATTGGGATCACAGGGACGAGACAATGAGCAGTTCTTC. Protein sequence: CASSLLGSQGRDNEQFF.

The chain combines TRBV19 with TRBJ1-3; D remains ambiguous. CDR1 and CDR2 from the germline V gene are LNHDA and SQIVND (reference sequence). Trimming removed 6 bases from V and 3 bases from J, with 3 bases in between. This CDR3 contains 11 residues. CDR3 sequence (DNA): TGTGCCAGTAGCCTTGGAAACACCATATATTTT. The encoded protein is CASSLGNTIYF.

The gene calls are TRBV7-9 and TRBJ2-3; perhaps TRBD2 as D (5 bases). V shed 5 bases and J shed 2 bases, with 17 bases lying between them. This CDR3 is 16 amino acids long. Germline lookup yields CDR1 SEHNR and CDR2 FQNEAQ (reference sequence). The CDR3 sequence: CASSPGKTTSTDTQYF. The CDR3 nucleotides read TGTGCCAGCAGCCCCGGGAAGACGACATCCACAGATACGCAGTATTTT.

The gene calls are TRBV6-1 and TRBJ2-1; 8 bases agree with TRBD1. The junction had 5 bases not matched to a gene; V was cut back by 4 bases and J by 0 bases. The germline CDR1 and CDR2 sequences are MNHNS and SASEGT. CDR3 length: 16 amino acids. In DNA, the CDR3 is TGTGCCAGCAGTGCACAGGGGGGTCTCTCCTACAATGAGCAGTTCTTC. Amino acids: CASSAQGGLSYNEQFF.